This T cell receptor beta chain was identified in a study of T cells after yellow fever vaccination. Study observations and caveats: It was a weaker secondary response, yet one that peaked faster, at day 5 versus 15.

Trimming shortened V by 8 bases and J by 2 bases, and 13 bases separated the two germline ends. The CDR3 length is 13 residues. Looked up from germline, CDR1 is SGHTA and CDR2 is FQGNSA. Concerning this clonotype itself: Its antigen is not identified.

TCRdb used MiXCR to reprocess the 5' RACE reads, holding one entry per CDR3 protein. The sample contains 200,000 to 300,000 distinct CDR3 sequences, more than 6.5% of which appear only once. The TCR sequence derives from a man aged 30 to 45 who received the YFV17D yellow fever vaccine. The chain joins TRBV7-2 to TRBJ2-7, with D possibly TRBD1 on 6 matching bases. The specimen comprised CD4+ T cells sorted from PBMCs, sampled on the day of the yellow fever booster vaccination. The chain's CDR3 is CASGPGGPYEQYF. Here the CDR3 DNA reads TGTGCCAGCGGCCCTGGGGGCCCCTACGAGCAGTACTTC.